One sample yielded the 28 T cell receptor beta chains listed below, sequenced in a study of shared clonotypes between healthy human individuals. Sequencing was performed with immunoSEQ multiplex PCR; in TCRdb, only in-frame clones are kept and a portion is missing. The repertoire has roughly 500,000 clones, 81% of them found once; the top ten carry roughly 13%. Material for sequencing was PBMCs. The receptors come from a woman in her thirties or forties in good health. Some clones in this sample may be carry-over from other donors' samples.

The table lists this clone with a count of one. V is TRBV15 and J is TRBJ2-5, with 8 bases that match TRBD1. The trim removed 0 bases at V and 4 bases at J, leaving 1 base unmatched. This CDR3 spans 14 amino acids. Germline V lookup: CDR1 LNHNV, CDR2 YYDKDF (reference sequence). Written as DNA, the CDR3 is TGTGCCACCAGCAGAGAACAGGGGGGAGAGACCCAGTACTTC. Encoded protein: CATSREQGGETQYF.

This clone was observed many times. Distinct nucleotide sequences in the sample also encode this CDR3. V and J are TRBV2 and TRBJ2-7; the match to TRBD2 covers 12 bases. Germline lookup yields CDR1 SNHLY and CDR2 FYNNEI. The trim removed 4 bases at V and 5 bases at J, leaving 6 bases unmatched. The CDR3 runs to 15 residues. In DNA form, the CDR3 reads TGTGCCAGCAGTGTCCTAGCGGGAGGGTTCGACGAGCAGTACTTC. This codes for CASSVLAGGFDEQYF.

This chain joins TRBV11-2 and TRBJ2-1; 7 bases line up with TRBD2. The V gene's germline CDR1 is SGHAT and CDR2 FQNNGV. The CDR3 runs to 15 residues. Losses at the gene ends were 5 bases for V and 4 bases for J; bases not matched to a gene: 8. The CDR3 reads CASSPRGVGYNEQFF. The DNA for the CDR3 is TGTGCCAGCAGCCCTCGGGGGGTGGGTTACAATGAGCAGTTCTTC.

In this sample, this clone turned up a few times. The chain has TRBV29-1 and TRBJ1-1; weak D call: TRBD1 (5 bases). CDR1 is SQVTM, CDR2 ANQGSEA, per germline. CDR3 length equals 12 residues. V dropped 8 bases and J dropped 11 bases, with 21 bases sitting between them. CDR3 residues: CSTQGPGTRAFF. The CDR3 DNA reads TGCAGCACCCAGGGACCCGGGACGCGGGCTTTCTTT.

The CDR3 nucleotides are TGTGCCAGCAGGCAACAGGGGTTTGGCTACACCTTC. This translates into CASRQQGFGYTF. The chain recombines TRBV28 with TRBJ1-2; 7 nucleotides align to TRBD1. CDR1 MDHEN and CDR2 SYDVKM come from the germline V gene. Trimming took 6 bases from V and 7 from J; bases not matched to a gene: 5. There are 12 residues in the CDR3.

The chain recombines TRBV7-2 with TRBJ2-2; 7 bases line up with TRBD2. Losses at the gene ends were 0 bases for V and 6 bases for J; bases not matched to a gene: 1. CDR1 SGHTA and CDR2 FQGNSA come from the germline V gene. The CDR3 has 14 residues. The CDR3 region is CASSLAGGPGELFF. Here the CDR3 DNA reads TGTGCCAGCAGCTTAGCGGGAGGGCCCGGGGAGCTGTTTTTT. The complete variable domain, with remaining parts taken from reference TRBV7-2 and TRBJ2-2, reads GAGVSQSPSNKVTEKGKDVELRCDPISGHTALYWYRQSLGQGLEFLIYFQGNSAPDKSGLPSDRFSAERTGGSVSTLTIQRTQQEDSAVYLCASSLAGGPGELFFGEGSRLTVL.

The gene calls are TRBV19 and TRBJ1-5; D unresolved. The CDR3 is made up of 13 amino acids. Germline V gives CDR1 LNHDA, CDR2 SQIVND (reference sequence). V shed 11 bases and J shed 1 base, with 12 bases lying between them. Here the CDR3 reads CAGARASNQPQHF. DNA for the CDR3: TGTGCCGGCGCGAGGGCCAGCAATCAGCCCCAGCATTTT. The whole variable domain, remainder taken from reference TRBV19 and TRBJ1-5, is DGGITQSPKYLFRKEGQNVTLSCEQNLNHDAMYWYRQDPGQGLRLIYYSQIVNDFQKGDIAEGYSVSREKKESFPLTVTSAQKNPTAFYLCAGARASNQPQHFGDGTRLSIL.

This chain joins TRBV2 and TRBJ1-5; unclear D gene. In germline, CDR1 is SNHLY, CDR2 FYNNEI. CDR3 length: 15 amino acids. The V end was cut by 6 bases, the J end by 4 bases, with 16 bases between. The CDR3, as DNA: TGTGCCAGCAGCGCCAGTGGGAGGGTGAATCAGCCCCAGCATTTT. Translated, it gives CASSASGRVNQPQHF.

This sequence joins TRBV10-3 and TRBJ2-7, with D unresolved. CDR1 is ENHRY, CDR2 SYGVKD, per germline. CDR3 size: 11 residues. V lost 6 bases to trimming and J lost 4 bases, with 7 bases between them. The CDR3 DNA sequence: TGTGCCATCAGGGTTGGGTACGAGCAGTACTTC. This sequence encodes CAIRVGYEQYF.

V gene TRBV19 combines with J gene TRBJ2-1, with D tentatively TRBD2 (5 bases). This CDR3 has 17 residues. Germline lookup yields CDR1 LNHDA and CDR2 SQIVND (reference sequence). V was shortened by 0 bases and J by 0 bases, with 12 bases between the two germline ends. CDR3 nucleotides: TGTGCCAGTAGTATAGATGGAGGAGGAAGCTCCTACAATGAGCAGTTCTTC. It yields the protein CASSIDGGGSSYNEQFF. The complete variable domain, with remaining parts taken from reference TRBV19 and TRBJ2-1, reads DGGITQSPKYLFRKEGQNVTLSCEQNLNHDAMYWYRQDPGQGLRLIYYSQIVNDFQKGDIAEGYSVSREKKESFPLTVTSAQKNPTAFYLCASSIDGGGSSYNEQFFGPGTRLTVL.

A note on this clone: A far more abundant clone sits one base away, making this likely a read error. V and J are TRBV18 and TRBJ2-5; D is possibly TRBD2 (5 bases). Trimming stripped 4 bases from V and 5 bases from J, with 11 bases between. There are 13 residues in the CDR3. The germline gives CDR1 KGHSH, CDR2 LQKENI. DNA of the CDR3: TGTGCCAGCTCACACGTAAGAGGGGAGACCCAGTACTTC. It codes for CASSHVRGETQYF.

The J gene is TRBJ1-3, the V gene TRBV7-2; 8 nucleotides agree with TRBD1. There are 18 residues in the CDR3. Germline V lookup: CDR1 SGHTA, CDR2 FQGNSA. J was trimmed by 3 bases and V by 1 base; bases with no gene match: 11. This CDR3 reads CASSLDSQGAIGGNTIYF. As DNA, the CDR3 is TGTGCCAGCAGCTTAGATAGCCAGGGGGCGATCGGTGGAAACACCATATATTTT.

With regard to this clone: It is likely a read error: a sequence one base away is far more abundant. This sample also contains other DNA sequences that code for the same CDR3. This chain connects TRBV30 to TRBJ1-2; tentatively, D is TRBD1 (6 bases). The CDR3 covers 12 residues. The V gene's germline CDR1 is GTSNPN and CDR2 SVGIG (reference sequence). The CDR3 DNA reads as TGTGCCTGGAGGGGGGCAGGGGATGGCTACACCTTT. Amino acid sequence: CAWRGAGDGYTF.

This clone was recorded once. A far larger clone lies a single base away; this is likely a read error. The chain uses TRBV28 and TRBJ2-7; D gene ambiguous. Germline CDR1 MDHEN, CDR2 SYDVKM. Trimming removed 5 bases at V and 2 bases at J, with 13 bases between. The CDR3 sequence is 14 residues long. The CDR3 here is CASSRISGPYEQYF. The DNA for the CDR3 is TGTGCCAGCAGTAGGATCAGTGGACCCTACGAGCAGTACTTC.

The chain combines TRBV5-1 with TRBJ1-4; D gene uncertain. The germline V gene has CDR1 SGHRS and CDR2 YFSETQ. V lost 0 bases, J lost 5 bases, and 8 bases lay in between. The CDR3 has 14 residues. CDR3 in DNA: TGCGCCAGCAGCTTGGCCGGCAACAATGAAAAACTGTTTTTT. It is translated as CASSLAGNNEKLFF.

This chain links TRBV5-1 with TRBJ2-5, with 12 bases aligning to TRBD2. The CDR3 runs to 15 residues. V shed 3 bases and J 3 bases; nucleotides not matched to a gene: 3. Per the germline V gene, CDR1 is SGHRS and CDR2 is YFSETQ. The DNA for the CDR3 is TGCGCCAGCAGCTGGCGACTAGCGGGAGAAGAGACCCAGTACTTC. Amino acids: CASSWRLAGEETQYF. The complete variable domain, with remaining parts taken from reference TRBV5-1 and TRBJ2-5, reads KAGVTQTPRYLIKTRGQQVTLSCSPISGHRSVSWYQQTPGQGLQFLFEYFSETQRNKGNFPGRFSGRQFSNSRSEMNVSTLELGDSALYLCASSWRLAGEETQYFGPGTRLLVL.

A note on this clone: A read error is the likely source, as a far larger clone sits one nucleotide away. This sample includes further DNA sequences coding for the same CDR3. The chain uses TRBV27 and TRBJ1-2; TRBD1 is a possible D gene (5 bases). Trimming pared 0 bases from V and 1 base from J, leaving 9 bases between. The length of the CDR3 is 15 residues. Per the germline V gene, CDR1 is MNHEY and CDR2 is SMNVEV (reference sequence). The CDR3 region has the DNA TGTGCCAGCAGTTTATCGTGGCAGGGTAACTATGGCTACACCTTC. This encodes CASSLSWQGNYGYTF.

This clone was detected once. This chain links TRBV4-2 with TRBJ2-7; TRBD2 might be the D (6 bases). V was trimmed by 2 bases and J by 5 bases, leaving 10 bases between them. From germline, CDR1 is LGHNA and CDR2 YNFKEQ. CDR3 length: 13 amino acids. The CDR3 is CASSQLRENEQYF. CDR3 nucleotides: TGTGCCAGCAGCCAACTCCGGGAGAACGAGCAGTACTTC.

Written as DNA, the CDR3 is TGTGCCAGCAGTCCCTCGACAGGGGGCCGGGAGACCCAGTACTTC. Translation: CASSPSTGGRETQYF. The rearrangement links TRBV28 to TRBJ2-5; the match to TRBD1 covers 10 bases. J lost 5 bases, V lost 5 bases, and 8 bases had no gene match. Germline V gene sequence: CDR1 MDHEN, CDR2 SYDVKM. This CDR3 is built from 15 residues.

This chain connects TRBV28 to TRBJ1-3; the D gene is possibly TRBD1 (5 bases). Trimming pared 3 bases from V and 1 base from J, leaving 7 bases between. The CDR3 length is 14 residues. Germline V gene lookup returns CDR1 MDHEN and CDR2 SYDVKM. DNA for the CDR3: TGTGCCAGCAGTTTTTCAGGGTCTGGAAACACCATATATTTT. Translating it yields CASSFSGSGNTIYF.

Only one count was recorded for this clone. The rearrangement links TRBV9 to TRBJ1-2; D is unclear. CDR3 length equals 13 residues. Germline CDR1 is SGDLS and CDR2 is YYNGEE. Trimming took 0 bases from V and 2 from J, leaving 5 bases between them. CDR3 sequence (DNA): TGTGCCAGCAGCGTAGGCGGGAACTATGGCTACACCTTC. Its translation is CASSVGGNYGYTF.

This clone turned up a few times. The junction and the germline gene differ at one end; a read error may be behind it. This rearrangement joins TRBV19 to TRBJ1-1; TRBD1 agrees at 11 bases. The germline CDR1 and CDR2 sequences are LNHDA and SQIVND (reference sequence). The CDR3 runs 16 residues. CDR3 sequence: CASSHRDRGENAEAFF. CDR3 coding DNA: TGTGCCAGTAGTCACCGGGACAGGGGGGAGAACGCTGAAGCTTTCTTT.

This clone was picked up one time. This chain's CDR3 is CASSPQGAERAFF. The CDR3 region has the DNA TGTGCCAGCAGCCCTCAGGGGGCGGAGCGGGCTTTCTTT. The rearrangement joins TRBV7-2 to TRBJ1-1, with 8 bases aligning to TRBD1. With 5 bases clipped from V and 11 bases from J, the junction kept 10 bases outside the gene matches. CDR3 length: 13 amino acids. Germline V gene lookup returns CDR1 SGHTA and CDR2 FQGNSA.

The rearrangement uses TRBV6-1 and TRBJ2-1; the match to TRBD2 covers 10 bases. The germline V gene encodes CDR1 MNHNS and CDR2 SASEGT. This CDR3 has 15 amino acids. The ends lost 5 bases at V and 4 bases at J; junction bases unmatched: 5. CDR3 sequence: CASSPLAGVYNEQFF. CDR3 sequence (DNA): TGTGCCAGCAGTCCCCTAGCGGGAGTATACAATGAGCAGTTCTTC.

The CDR3 DNA follows: TGTGCCAGTAGTTTCCAGGTCAAAAACTACGAGCAGTACTTC. Its protein is CASSFQVKNYEQYF. The V and J genes are TRBV19 and TRBJ2-7, with no clear D. The CDR3 is 14 residues long. The ends were cut back, 5 bases at V and 3 bases at J, with 14 bases in the middle. Germline V gene data show CDR1 as LNHDA and CDR2 as SQIVND (reference sequence).

The chain combines TRBV4-3 with TRBJ1-3; no clear D. Trimming pared 8 bases from V and 4 bases from J, leaving 21 bases between. Germline V CDR1 and CDR2: LGHNA, YSLEER. This CDR3 contains 16 residues. The CDR3 DNA sequence: TGCGCCAGCGGGGAGAGGTCAAGAAAAATCGGAAACACCATATATTTT. This codes for CASGERSRKIGNTIYF.

This clone has a single count. The same CDR3 can be traced to other DNA sequences in this sample. This chain joins TRBV5-1 and TRBJ1-2, with D possibly matching TRBD1 (6 bases). Germline values: CDR1 SGHRS, CDR2 YFSETQ. V lost 0 bases, J lost 6 bases, and 9 bases lay in between. The CDR3 totals 13 residues. This CDR3 reads CASSLGAGDGYTF. The CDR3 DNA sequence: TGCGCCAGCAGCTTGGGGGCAGGGGATGGCTACACCTTC. Full variable domain (remainder filled in from reference TRBV5-1 and TRBJ1-2): KAGVTQTPRYLIKTRGQQVTLSCSPISGHRSVSWYQQTPGQGLQFLFEYFSETQRNKGNFPGRFSGRQFSNSRSEMNVSTLELGDSALYLCASSLGAGDGYTFGSGTRLTVV.

The rearrangement uses TRBV19 and TRBJ1-5; 8 bases are a match to TRBD1. This CDR3 contains 13 residues. After removal of 10 bases from V and 4 bases from J, the junction contained 6 bases not matched to a gene. Germline CDR1 is LNHDA and CDR2 is SQIVND (reference sequence). CDR3 sequence reads: CATADRANQPQHF. In DNA form, the CDR3 reads TGTGCCACAGCGGACAGGGCAAATCAGCCCCAGCATTTT. Using reference TRBV19 and TRBJ1-5 for the parts outside the CDR3, the full variable domain is DGGITQSPKYLFRKEGQNVTLSCEQNLNHDAMYWYRQDPGQGLRLIYYSQIVNDFQKGDIAEGYSVSREKKESFPLTVTSAQKNPTAFYLCATADRANQPQHFGDGTRLSIL.